The clone carrying this T cell receptor (beta chain) has more than one count but fewer than ten. Time point indicated: blood at routine non-recurrence follow-up after resection. The study sequenced unsorted whole RNA from tumor, nontumor lung or frozen PBMC. The entry originates in a study of spatial heterogeneity in lung cancer. This CDR3 spans 14 amino acids. CDR1 is DFQATT and CDR2 is SNEGSKA in the germline V gene (reference sequence). V lost 6 bases and J lost 0; bases outside the gene matches: 3. TCRdb called the 5' RACE reads again in MiXCR, with one record for every CDR3 protein. In the table there are more than 95,000 distinct CDR3 sequences, more than 9% of which are singletons.

The clonotype originates from a male donor with early-stage non-small cell lung cancer. The genes are TRBV20-1 and TRBJ2-4; 9 nucleotides match TRBD1. The sample consisted of PBMCs, taken at follow-up. CDR3 sequence: CSARTGEAKNIQYF. In DNA form, the CDR3 reads TGCAGTGCGCGGACAGGGGAAGCCAAAAACATTCAGTACTTC.